Reported below is one TCR beta chain. The antigen remains unidentified. Through 5' RACE with UMI labels, the TRB cDNA libraries were prepared. TCRdb re-called the 5' RACE reads and shows each CDR3 protein once, DNA omitted. Its clone listing holds about 130,000 distinct CDR3 sequences. These data come from a study of CXCR3-negative and CXCR3-positive naive CD8 T cells. Whole-study results and caveats: Comparison of naive subsets found surface CD5 to be comparable, and TCR strength was inferred on the basis of TRB CDR3 properties. A higher hydrophobicity marked the TRB CDR3s of CXCR3-positive naive cells versus CXCR3-negative naive cells.

Germline-derived CDR1 and CDR2 are DFQATT and SNEGSKA (reference sequence). This CDR3 region has 15 residues. Naive CD8+ T cells carried a CD45RO-CCR7+CD27+CD95- phenotype. This chain links TRBV20-1 with TRBJ1-1; TCRdb's D call of TRBD1 is untestable without DNA. Sequenced sample: naive CXCR3+ CD8+ T cells from blood. Subset reported: CD45RO-CCR7+CD27+CD95- naive CD8+ T cells expressing CXCR3 (TNR3+). The TCR was taken from a human donor in good health. Some clones in this sample may be carry-over from other donors' samples. The chain's CDR3 is CSARDYWGSATEAFF.